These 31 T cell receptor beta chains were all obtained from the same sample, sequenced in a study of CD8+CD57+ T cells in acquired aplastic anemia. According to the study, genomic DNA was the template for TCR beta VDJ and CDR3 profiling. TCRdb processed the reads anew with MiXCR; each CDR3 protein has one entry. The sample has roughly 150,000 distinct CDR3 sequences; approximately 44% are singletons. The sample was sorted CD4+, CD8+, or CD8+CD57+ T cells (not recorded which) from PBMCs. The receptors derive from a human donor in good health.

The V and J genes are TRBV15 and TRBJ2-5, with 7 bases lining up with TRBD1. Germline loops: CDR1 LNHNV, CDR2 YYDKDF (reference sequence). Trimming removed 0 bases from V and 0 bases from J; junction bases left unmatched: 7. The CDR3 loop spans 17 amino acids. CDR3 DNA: TGTGCCACCAGCAGAGATACGTCGGGACAGTACCAAGAGACCCAGTACTTC. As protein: CATSRDTSGQYQETQYF.

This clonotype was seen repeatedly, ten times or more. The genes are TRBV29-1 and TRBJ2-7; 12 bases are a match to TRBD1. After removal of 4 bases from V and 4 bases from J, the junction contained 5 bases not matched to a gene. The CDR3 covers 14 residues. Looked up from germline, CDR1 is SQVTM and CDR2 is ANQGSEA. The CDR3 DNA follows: TGCAGCGTTGCGTGGGACAGGGGGCCATACGAGCAGTACTTC. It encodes CSVAWDRGPYEQYF.

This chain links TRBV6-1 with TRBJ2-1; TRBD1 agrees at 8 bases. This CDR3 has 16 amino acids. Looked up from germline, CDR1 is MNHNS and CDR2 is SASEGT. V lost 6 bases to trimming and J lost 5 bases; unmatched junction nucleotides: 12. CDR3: CASSRRSGQANNEQFF. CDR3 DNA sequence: TGTGCCAGCAGCCGGAGGTCGGGACAGGCAAACAATGAGCAGTTCTTC.

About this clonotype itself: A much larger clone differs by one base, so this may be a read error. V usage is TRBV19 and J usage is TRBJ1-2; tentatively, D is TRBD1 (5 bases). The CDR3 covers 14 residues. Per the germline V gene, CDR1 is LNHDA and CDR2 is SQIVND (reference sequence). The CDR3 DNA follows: TGTGCCAGCAGGGCAGGGATAGCTAACTATGGCTACGCCTTC. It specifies CASRAGIANYGYAF.

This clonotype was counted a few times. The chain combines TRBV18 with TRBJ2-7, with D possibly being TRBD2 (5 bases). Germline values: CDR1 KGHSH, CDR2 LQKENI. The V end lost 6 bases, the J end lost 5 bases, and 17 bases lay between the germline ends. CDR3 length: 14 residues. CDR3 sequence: CASSVGLAGDEQYF. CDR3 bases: TGTGCCAGCTCCGTTGGTCTAGCCGGCGACGAGCAGTACTTC.

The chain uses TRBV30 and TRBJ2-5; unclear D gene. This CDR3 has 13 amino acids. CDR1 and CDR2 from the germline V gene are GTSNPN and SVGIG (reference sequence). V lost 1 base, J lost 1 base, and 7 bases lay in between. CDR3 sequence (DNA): TGTGCCTGGAGTGCAAACTCCCAAGAGACCCAGTACTTC. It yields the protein CAWSANSQETQYF.

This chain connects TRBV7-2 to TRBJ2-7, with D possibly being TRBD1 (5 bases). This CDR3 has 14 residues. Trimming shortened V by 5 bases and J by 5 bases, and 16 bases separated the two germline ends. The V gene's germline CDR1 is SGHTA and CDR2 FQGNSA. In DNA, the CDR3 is TGTGCCAGCAGCATCAGGGTAGATGGCAACGAGCAGTACTTC. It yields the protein CASSIRVDGNEQYF.

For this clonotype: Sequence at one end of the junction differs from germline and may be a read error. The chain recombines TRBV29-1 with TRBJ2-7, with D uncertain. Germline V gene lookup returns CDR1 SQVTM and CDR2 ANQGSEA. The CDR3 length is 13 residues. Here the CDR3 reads CSVAESVSYGQYF. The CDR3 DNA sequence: TGCAGCGTTGCGGAAAGTGTTTCCTACGGGCAGTACTTC.

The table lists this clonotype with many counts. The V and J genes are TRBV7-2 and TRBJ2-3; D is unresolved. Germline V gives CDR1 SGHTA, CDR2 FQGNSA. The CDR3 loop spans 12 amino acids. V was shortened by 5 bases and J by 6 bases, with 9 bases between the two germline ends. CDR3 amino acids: CASSTSVDTQYF. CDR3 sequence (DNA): TGTGCCAGCAGCACCTCGGTGGATACGCAGTATTTT.

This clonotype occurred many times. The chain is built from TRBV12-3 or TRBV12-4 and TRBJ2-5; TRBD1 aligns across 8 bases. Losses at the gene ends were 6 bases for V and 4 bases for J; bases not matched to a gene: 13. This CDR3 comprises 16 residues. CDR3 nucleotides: TGTGCCAGCAGATTTGCCGACAGGGGTGGGTCAGAGACCCAGTACTTC. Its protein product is CASRFADRGGSETQYF.

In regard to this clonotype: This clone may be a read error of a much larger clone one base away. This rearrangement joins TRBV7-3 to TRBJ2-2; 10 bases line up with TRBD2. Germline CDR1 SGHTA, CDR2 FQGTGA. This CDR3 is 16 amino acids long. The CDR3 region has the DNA TGTGCCAGCAGCTTAATGGCTAGCGGGGGCACCGGGGAGCTGCTTTTT. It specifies CASSLMASGGTGELLF.

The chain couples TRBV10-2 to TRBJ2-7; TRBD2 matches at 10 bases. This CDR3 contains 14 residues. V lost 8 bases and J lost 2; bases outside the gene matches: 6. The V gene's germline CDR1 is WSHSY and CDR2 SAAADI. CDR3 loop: CASGGAGGAYEQYF. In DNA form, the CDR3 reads TGCGCCAGCGGAGGAGCGGGGGGGGCCTACGAGCAGTACTTC.

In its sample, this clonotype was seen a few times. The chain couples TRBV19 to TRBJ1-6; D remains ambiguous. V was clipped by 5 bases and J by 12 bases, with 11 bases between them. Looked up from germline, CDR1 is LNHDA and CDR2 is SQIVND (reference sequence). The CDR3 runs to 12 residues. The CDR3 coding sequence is TGTGCCAGTAGTCATCCCCGGGAACCCCTCCACTTT. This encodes CASSHPREPLHF.

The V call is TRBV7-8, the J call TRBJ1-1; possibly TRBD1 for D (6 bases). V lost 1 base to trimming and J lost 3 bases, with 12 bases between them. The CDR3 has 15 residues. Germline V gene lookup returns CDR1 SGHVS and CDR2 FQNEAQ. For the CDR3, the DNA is TGTGCCAGCAGCTTAGACGGGGGGCTGGACACTGAAGCTTTCTTT. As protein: CASSLDGGLDTEAFF.

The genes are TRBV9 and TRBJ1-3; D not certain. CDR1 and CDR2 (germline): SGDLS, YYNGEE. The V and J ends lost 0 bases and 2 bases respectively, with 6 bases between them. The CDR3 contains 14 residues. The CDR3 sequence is CASSVGRTGNTIYF. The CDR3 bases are TGTGCCAGCAGCGTAGGACGGACTGGAAACACCATATATTTT.

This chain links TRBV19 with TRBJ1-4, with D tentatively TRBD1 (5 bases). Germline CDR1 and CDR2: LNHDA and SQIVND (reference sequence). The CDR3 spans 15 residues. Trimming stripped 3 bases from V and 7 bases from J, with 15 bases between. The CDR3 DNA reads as TGTGCCAGTAGTATTCGGGACGTCGGGGGTGAAAAACTGTTTTTT. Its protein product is CASSIRDVGGEKLFF.

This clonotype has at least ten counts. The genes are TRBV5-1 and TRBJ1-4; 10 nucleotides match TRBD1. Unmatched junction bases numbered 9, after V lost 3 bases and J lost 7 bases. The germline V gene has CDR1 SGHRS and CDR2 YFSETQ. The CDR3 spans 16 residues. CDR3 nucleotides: TGCGCCAGCAGCTCCCGACCGGGACAGGGGTTTGAAAAACTGTTTTTT. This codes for CASSSRPGQGFEKLFF.

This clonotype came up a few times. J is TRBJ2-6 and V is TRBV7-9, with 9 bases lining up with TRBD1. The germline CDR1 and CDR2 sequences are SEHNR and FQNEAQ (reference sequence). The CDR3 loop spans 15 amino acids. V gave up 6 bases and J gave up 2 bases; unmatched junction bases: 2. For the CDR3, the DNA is TGTGCCAGCAGAAGGACAGGGGCTGGGGCCAACGTCCTGACTTTC. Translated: CASRRTGAGANVLTF. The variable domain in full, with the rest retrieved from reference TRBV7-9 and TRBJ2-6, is DTGVSQNPRHKITKRGQNVTFRCDPISEHNRLYWYRQTLGQGPEFLTYFQNEAQLEKSRLLSDRFSAERPKGSFSTLEIQRTEQGDSAMYLCASRRTGAGANVLTFGAGSRLTVL.

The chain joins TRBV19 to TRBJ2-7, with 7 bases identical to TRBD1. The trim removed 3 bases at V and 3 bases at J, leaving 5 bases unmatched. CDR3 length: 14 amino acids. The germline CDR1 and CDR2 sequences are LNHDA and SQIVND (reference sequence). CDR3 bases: TGTGCCAGTAGTATCCGGGACAGACGCTACGAGCAGTACTTC. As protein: CASSIRDRRYEQYF.

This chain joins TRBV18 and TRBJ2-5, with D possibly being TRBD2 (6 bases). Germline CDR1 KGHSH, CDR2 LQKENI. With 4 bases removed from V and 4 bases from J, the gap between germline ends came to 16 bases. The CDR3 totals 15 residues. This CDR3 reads CASSQQWRAGETQYF. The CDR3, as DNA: TGTGCCAGCTCACAACAGTGGAGGGCCGGAGAGACCCAGTACTTC.

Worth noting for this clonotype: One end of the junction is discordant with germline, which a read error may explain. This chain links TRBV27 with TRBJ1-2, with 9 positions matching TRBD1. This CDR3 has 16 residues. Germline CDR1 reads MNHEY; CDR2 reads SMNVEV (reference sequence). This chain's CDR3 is CASSSIRQGGGYGYAF. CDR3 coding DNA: TGTGCCAGCAGTTCCATCAGACAGGGGGGGGGCTATGGCTACGCCTTC.

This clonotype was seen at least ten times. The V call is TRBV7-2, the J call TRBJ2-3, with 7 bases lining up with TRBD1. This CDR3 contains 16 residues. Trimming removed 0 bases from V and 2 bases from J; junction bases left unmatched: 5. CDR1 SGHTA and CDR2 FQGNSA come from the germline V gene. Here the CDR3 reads CASSLAGQTITDTQYF. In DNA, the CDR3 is TGTGCCAGCAGCTTAGCGGGACAGACTATCACAGATACGCAGTATTTT.

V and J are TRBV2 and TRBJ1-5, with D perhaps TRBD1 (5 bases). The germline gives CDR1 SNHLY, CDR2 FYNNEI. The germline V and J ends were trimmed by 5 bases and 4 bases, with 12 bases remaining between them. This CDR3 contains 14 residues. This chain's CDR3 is CASSPGFRNQPQHF. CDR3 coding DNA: TGTGCCAGCAGTCCAGGGTTTCGGAATCAGCCCCAGCATTTT.

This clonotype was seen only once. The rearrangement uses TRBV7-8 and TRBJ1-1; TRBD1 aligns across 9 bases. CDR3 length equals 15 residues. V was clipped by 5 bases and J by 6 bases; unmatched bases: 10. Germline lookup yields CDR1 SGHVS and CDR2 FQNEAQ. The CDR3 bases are TGTGCCAGCAGCCAACCCGGGACAGGGAAACCTGAAGCTTTCTTT. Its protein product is CASSQPGTGKPEAFF.

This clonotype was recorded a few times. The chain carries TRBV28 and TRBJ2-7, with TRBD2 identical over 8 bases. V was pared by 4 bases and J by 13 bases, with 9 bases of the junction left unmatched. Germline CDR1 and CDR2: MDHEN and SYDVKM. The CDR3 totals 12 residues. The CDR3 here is CASSSGLAGIYF. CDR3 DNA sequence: TGTGCCAGCAGTTCCGGGCTAGCGGGCATCTACTTC.

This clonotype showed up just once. CDR3 amino acids: CASSQGARGYGYTF. CDR3 DNA sequence: TGTGCCAGCAGTCAGGGGGCGCGAGGGTATGGCTACACCTTC. The rearrangement joins TRBV7-2 to TRBJ1-2; 8 bases are shared with TRBD1. Germline values: CDR1 SGHTA, CDR2 FQGNSA. After removal of 6 bases from V and 5 bases from J, the junction contained 8 bases not matched to a gene. The length of the CDR3 is 14 residues. The variable domain in full, completed from reference TRBV7-2 and TRBJ1-2, reads GAGVSQSPSNKVTEKGKDVELRCDPISGHTALYWYRQSLGQGLEFLIYFQGNSAPDKSGLPSDRFSAERTGGSVSTLTIQRTQQEDSAVYLCASSQGARGYGYTFGSGTRLTVV.

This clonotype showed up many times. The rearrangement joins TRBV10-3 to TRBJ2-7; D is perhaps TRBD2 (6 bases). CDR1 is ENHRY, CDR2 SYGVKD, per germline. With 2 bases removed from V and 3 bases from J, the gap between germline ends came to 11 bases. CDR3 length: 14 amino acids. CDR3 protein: CAISEGGTDYEQYF. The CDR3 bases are TGTGCCATCAGTGAGGGAGGGACCGACTACGAGCAGTACTTC.

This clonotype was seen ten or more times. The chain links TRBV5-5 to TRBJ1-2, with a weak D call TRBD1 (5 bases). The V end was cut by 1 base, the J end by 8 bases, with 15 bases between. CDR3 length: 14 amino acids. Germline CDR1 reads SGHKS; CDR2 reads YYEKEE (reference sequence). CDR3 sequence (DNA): TGTGCCAGCAGCTTGACAACTGGGGGAGGCGGCTACACCTTC. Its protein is CASSLTTGGGGYTF.

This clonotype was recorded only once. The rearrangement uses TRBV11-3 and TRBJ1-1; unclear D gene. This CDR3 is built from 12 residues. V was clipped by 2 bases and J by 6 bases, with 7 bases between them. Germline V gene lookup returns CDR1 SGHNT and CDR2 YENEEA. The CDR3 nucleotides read TGTGCCAGCAGCTTAACGGGCCCTGAAGCTTTCTTT. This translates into CASSLTGPEAFF.

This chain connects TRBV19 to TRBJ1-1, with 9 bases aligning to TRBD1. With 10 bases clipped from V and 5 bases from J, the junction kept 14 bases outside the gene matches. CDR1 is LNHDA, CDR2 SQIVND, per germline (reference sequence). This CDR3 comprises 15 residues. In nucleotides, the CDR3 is TGTGCCACCCAACGGCCCGGGACAGGGTTAACTGAAGCTTTCTTT. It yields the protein CATQRPGTGLTEAFF.

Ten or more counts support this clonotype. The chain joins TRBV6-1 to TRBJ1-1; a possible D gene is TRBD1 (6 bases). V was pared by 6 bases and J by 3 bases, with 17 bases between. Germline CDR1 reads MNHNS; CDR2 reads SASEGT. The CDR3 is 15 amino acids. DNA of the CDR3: TGTGCCAGCAGCCTCAATCTCCGGACAGACACTGAAGCTTTCTTT. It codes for CASSLNLRTDTEAFF.